What follows are 28 T cell receptor beta chains derived from one specimen sequenced in a study of PD-L1 blockade in urothelial cancer. Generated by immunoSEQ multiplex PCR, the TCRdb table keeps only in-frame clones and is missing some. Of 120,000 or so clones listed, about 84% are singletons. The time point: peripheral blood 6 weeks after treatment start. The sample in question was PBMCs, obtained around atezolizumab (anti-PD-L1) treatment. The receptors were sampled from a man aged 50-60 years with urothelial cancer.

V usage is TRBV18 and J usage is TRBJ1-4, with 8 bases fitting TRBD1. The germline V gene encodes CDR1 KGHSH and CDR2 LQKENI. The V segment lost 2 bases and the J segment 0 bases; nucleotides outside the gene matches: 8. This CDR3 spans 18 amino acids. The CDR3 loop is CASSPKWTGPATNEKLFF. In DNA, the CDR3 is TGTGCCAGCTCACCAAAGTGGACAGGGCCTGCAACTAATGAAAAACTGTTTTTT.

Written as DNA, the CDR3 is TGTGCCAGCAGCTTGGACCGGACAGGGTTTGATGAGCAGTTCTTC. It yields the protein CASSLDRTGFDEQFF. The chain uses TRBV5-6 and TRBJ2-1; 8 bases line up with TRBD1. Germline V gene sequence: CDR1 SGHDT, CDR2 YYEEEE. The CDR3 length is 15 residues. The J segment lost 8 bases and the V segment lost 0 bases, leaving 7 bases of the junction unmatched.

The rearrangement links TRBV10-3 to TRBJ1-1, with D maybe TRBD1 (5 bases). CDR3 length: 13 residues. The germline CDR1 and CDR2 sequences are ENHRY and SYGVKD. V was cut by 6 bases and J by 5 bases, with 13 bases left in between. The CDR3 nucleotides read TGTGCCATCAGGGGACTCGGGCGGACTGAAGCTTTCTTT. Its translation is CAIRGLGRTEAFF.

V usage is TRBV6-1 and J usage is TRBJ2-1; D ambiguous. There are 13 residues in the CDR3. Germline V lookup: CDR1 MNHNS, CDR2 SASEGT. Trimming removed 7 bases at V and 0 bases at J, with 7 bases between. CDR3 loop: CASNVRSYNEQFF. In nucleotides, the CDR3 is TGTGCCAGCAACGTGCGCTCCTACAATGAGCAGTTCTTC.

This rearrangement joins TRBV11-3 to TRBJ2-7; D unclear. The V and J ends lost 1 base and 0 bases respectively, with 4 bases between them. Germline V lookup: CDR1 SGHNT, CDR2 YENEEA. This CDR3 is built from 13 residues. For the CDR3, the DNA is TGTGCCAGCAGCTTAGCGGTCTCCTACGAGCAGTACTTC. Its protein is CASSLAVSYEQYF.

The chain has TRBV27 and TRBJ2-1; no clear D gene. Germline lookup yields CDR1 MNHEY and CDR2 SMNVEV (reference sequence). The CDR3 consists of 16 residues. With 6 bases removed from V and 0 bases from J, the gap between germline ends came to 15 bases. The CDR3 DNA sequence: TGTGCCAGCAGCCCCGTAGTGACAAGCTCCTACAATGAGCAGTTCTTC. It specifies CASSPVVTSSYNEQFF.

The chain is built from TRBV10-3 and TRBJ1-2; a weak D match, TRBD1 (5 bases). Germline V lookup: CDR1 ENHRY, CDR2 SYGVKD. CDR3 length: 14 amino acids. The ends were cut back, 5 bases at V and 2 bases at J, with 12 bases in the middle. The CDR3 spells CAISRTEGNYGYTF. DNA for the CDR3: TGTGCCATCAGTAGGACGGAGGGGAACTATGGCTACACCTTC.

The rearrangement joins TRBV28 to TRBJ2-7; D is unclear. The CDR3 contains 15 residues. Germline V CDR1 and CDR2: MDHEN, SYDVKM. Trimming cost V 3 bases and J 2 bases, with 14 bases left between them. CDR3 residues: CASSLATYLTYEQYF. The CDR3 region has the DNA TGTGCCAGCAGTTTGGCAACATACCTCACCTACGAGCAGTACTTC. The whole variable domain, remainder taken from reference TRBV28 and TRBJ2-7, is DVKVTQSSRYLVKRTGEKVFLECVQDMDHENMFWYRQDPGLGLRLIYFSYDVKMKEKGDIPEGYSVSREKKERFSLILESASTNQTSMYLCASSLATYLTYEQYFGPGTRLTVT.

The chain combines TRBV11-3 with TRBJ2-4, with TRBD1 as a possible D gene (6 bases). The CDR3 sequence is 12 residues long. V lost 10 bases, J lost 6 bases, and 13 bases lay in between. The germline CDR1 and CDR2 sequences are SGHNT and YENEEA. The CDR3 nucleotides are TGTGCCACCGTCCTCAGGGGAAACATTCAGTACTTC. Its protein is CATVLRGNIQYF.

The genes are TRBV9 and TRBJ2-4; 8 bases agree with TRBD1. The trim removed 0 bases at V and 8 bases at J, leaving 10 bases unmatched. In germline, CDR1 is SGDLS, CDR2 YYNGEE. The CDR3 has 16 amino acids. CDR3 sequence (DNA): TGTGCCAGCAGCGTAGGGGGCAGGGGGCGCATCGACATTCAGTACTTC. This translates into CASSVGGRGRIDIQYF.

Remarks on this clone: This CDR3 is also generated by other DNA sequences in the sample. The CDR3 is CASRRTGGSPLHF. For the CDR3, the DNA is TGTGCCAGCAGGCGAACAGGGGGTTCACCCCTCCACTTT. V is TRBV27 and J is TRBJ1-6; 8 bases are shared with TRBD1. The CDR3 length is 13 residues. CDR1 is MNHEY and CDR2 is SMNVEV in the germline V gene (reference sequence). V dropped 6 bases and J dropped 9; count of bases not matched to a gene: 4.

The chain links TRBV7-9 to TRBJ1-1; TRBD1 agrees at 7 bases. Trimming took 5 bases from V and 0 from J; bases not matched to a gene: 3. The germline V gene encodes CDR1 SEHNR and CDR2 FQNEAQ (reference sequence). This CDR3 contains 14 residues. The CDR3: CASSQTGLNTEAFF. The CDR3 DNA follows: TGTGCCAGCAGCCAGACAGGGTTGAACACTGAAGCTTTCTTT.

The chain has TRBV11-3 and TRBJ2-2; no definite D call. The V end was cut by 5 bases, the J end by 4 bases, with 2 bases between. CDR3 size: 11 residues. Germline loops: CDR1 SGHNT, CDR2 YENEEA. The CDR3 DNA is TGTGCCAGCAGCCTCACCGGGGAGCTGTTTTTT. Translated: CASSLTGELFF.

The gene calls are TRBV11-2 and TRBJ1-4; 7 positions match TRBD1. V lost 5 bases, J lost 11 bases, and 11 bases stayed unmatched. This CDR3 spans 14 amino acids. Germline CDR1 reads SGHAT; CDR2 reads FQNNGV. Written as DNA, the CDR3 is TGTGCCAGCAGCGGGGACAGATTCTTTTCTAAACTGTTTTTT. This translates into CASSGDRFFSKLFF.

The chain uses TRBV2 and TRBJ2-7; TRBD1 matches 8 bases. The CDR3 has 14 residues. Germline V gene data show CDR1 as SNHLY and CDR2 as FYNNEI. Germline trimming cut 8 bases from V and 4 bases from J; bases unmatched to any gene: 10. CDR3 DNA sequence: TGTGCCAGCCTGCGGACAGGGTCTTCGTACGAGCAGTACTTC. Amino acids: CASLRTGSSYEQYF.

V and J are TRBV28 and TRBJ1-2; D gene ambiguous. Germline-derived CDR1 and CDR2 are MDHEN and SYDVKM. This CDR3 region has 14 residues. Between the trimmed V and J ends, which lost 2 bases and 7 bases, there was a span of 14 bases. CDR3 coding DNA: TGTGCCAGCAGTTTAAGCCCGAGGGAGTCTGGCTACACCTTC. Its protein is CASSLSPRESGYTF.

V gene TRBV28 combines with J gene TRBJ2-7; 8 bases are shared with TRBD1. J gave up 2 bases and V 6 bases, and 3 bases lay outside the gene matches. This CDR3 is 13 amino acids long. Germline V CDR1 and CDR2: MDHEN, SYDVKM. The CDR3 sequence is CASRGQVPYEQYF. DNA for the CDR3: TGTGCCAGCAGGGGACAGGTTCCCTACGAGCAGTACTTC.

The gene calls are TRBV27 and TRBJ2-1; 11 positions agree with TRBD2. Trimming removed 0 bases from V and 6 bases from J; junction bases left unmatched: 10. The V gene's germline CDR1 is MNHEY and CDR2 SMNVEV (reference sequence). CDR3 length: 18 residues. Here the CDR3 reads CASSLSPLLAGVRNEQFF. CDR3 sequence (DNA): TGTGCCAGCAGTTTATCCCCCTTACTAGCGGGAGTGCGCAATGAGCAGTTCTTC.

The rearrangement uses TRBV19 and TRBJ1-1, with 7 bases identical to TRBD1. The CDR3 runs 13 residues. Trimming took 4 bases from V and 11 from J; bases not matched to a gene: 10. Germline V gene lookup returns CDR1 LNHDA and CDR2 SQIVND (reference sequence). CDR3 amino acids: CASSTPLTGEAFF. In nucleotides, the CDR3 is TGTGCCAGTAGTACCCCGCTAACAGGGGAGGCTTTCTTT.

V gene TRBV28 combines with J gene TRBJ1-1; weak D call: TRBD1 (6 bases). The CDR3 totals 12 residues. The V gene's germline CDR1 is MDHEN and CDR2 SYDVKM. Trimming left V 5 bases short and J 6 bases short, with 10 bases between. This chain's CDR3 is CASSAGGPEAFF. The CDR3 nucleotides are TGTGCCAGCAGTGCGGGGGGGCCTGAAGCTTTCTTT.

The V gene is TRBV30, the J gene TRBJ1-1, with TRBD1 identical over 9 bases. J gave up 11 bases and V 3 bases, and 13 bases lay outside the gene matches. There are 14 residues in the CDR3. Germline V gene lookup returns CDR1 GTSNPN and CDR2 SVGIG (reference sequence). The CDR3 region has the DNA TGTGCCTGGAGCCCCGGGACAGGGAGGGGTAGGGCTTTCTTT. It encodes CAWSPGTGRGRAFF.

V usage is TRBV28 and J usage is TRBJ1-6; 8 bases fit TRBD1. The J segment lost 10 bases and the V segment lost 7 bases, leaving 9 bases of the junction unmatched. Germline V gives CDR1 MDHEN, CDR2 SYDVKM. The CDR3 is made up of 14 amino acids. The CDR3 nucleotides read TGTGCCAGCATCGCGGACAGGGTAGCCTCACCCCTCCACTTT. Its protein product is CASIADRVASPLHF.

The chain links TRBV6-5 to TRBJ1-4; a possible D gene is TRBD1 (5 bases). The V end was cut by 5 bases, the J end by 2 bases, with 12 bases between. Germline values: CDR1 MNHEY, CDR2 SVGAGI. This CDR3 region has 15 residues. CDR3 DNA sequence: TGTGCCAGCAGTGGCCGGGGGTTGACTAATGAAAAACTGTTTTTT. Translating gives CASSGRGLTNEKLFF.

On this clone: Its ends do not fully match the called genes, so a read error is possible. The rearrangement joins TRBV6-1 to TRBJ1-1; D might be TRBD1 (5 bases). The CDR3 is 14 amino acids. The germline gives CDR1 MNHNS, CDR2 SASEGT. The CDR3 nucleotides read TGTGCCAGCAGCGAAGGCCGGGGGTCGATTGAAGCTTTCTTT. Encoded protein: CASSEGRGSIEAFF.

The rearrangement uses TRBV5-1 and TRBJ2-1; D gene uncertain. CDR3 length: 14 residues. V lost 2 bases and J 7 bases, leaving 13 bases between the germline ends. The germline V gene has CDR1 SGHRS and CDR2 YFSETQ. The DNA of the CDR3 is TGCGCCAGCAGCTTAGCTCCTCCGAGGAATGAGCAGTTCTTC. This codes for CASSLAPPRNEQFF. Based on the CDR3 plus reference TRBV5-1 and TRBJ2-1, the full variable domain is KAGVTQTPRYLIKTRGQQVTLSCSPISGHRSVSWYQQTPGQGLQFLFEYFSETQRNKGNFPGRFSGRQFSNSRSEMNVSTLELGDSALYLCASSLAPPRNEQFFGPGTRLTVL.

This clone was picked up one time. The V gene is TRBV5-1, the J gene TRBJ2-7; 9 bases fit TRBD2. The CDR3 is 15 amino acids. Germline CDR1 reads SGHRS; CDR2 reads YFSETQ. Trimming removed 5 bases from V and 4 bases from J; junction bases left unmatched: 10. This chain's CDR3 is CASSPLAGSSYEQYF. The CDR3 bases are TGCGCCAGCAGTCCCCTAGCGGGATCCTCGTACGAGCAGTACTTC.

This chain joins TRBV21-1 and TRBJ2-1; the D call in the table, TRBD2, was not verified against the DNA. TRBV21-1 is described as a pseudogene. The CDR3 runs 16 residues. This chain's CDR3 is CASSAYLLSSYNEQFF. In DNA, the CDR3 is TGTGCCAGCAGCGCCTACCTTCTGAGCTCCTACAATGAGCAGTTCTTC.

This rearrangement joins TRBV28 to TRBJ2-7; TRBD2 agrees at 9 bases. The CDR3 covers 15 residues. Per germline, CDR1 MDHEN and CDR2 SYDVKM. With 7 bases clipped from V and 5 bases from J, the junction kept 12 bases outside the gene matches. This chain's CDR3 is CASKDTLAGSHEQYF. The CDR3 coding sequence is TGTGCCAGCAAGGACACCCTAGCGGGATCCCACGAGCAGTACTTC.